The entry below describes one TCR beta chain. V lost 0 bases to trimming and J lost 4 bases, with 7 bases between them. The length of the CDR3 is 13 residues. CDR1 SGHRS and CDR2 YFSETQ come from the germline V gene. The sample is drawn from a study of shared clonotypes between healthy human individuals. The overall study: Each donor contributed plates that comprised three CD4 naive, three CD4 memory, two CD8 naive and one CD8 memory.

The study ran the assay at deep level. TCRdb keeps only in-frame clones here, not all; method: immunoSEQ multiplex PCR. The data contain a few hundred thousand clones, roughly 97% of them seen just once; the ten biggest clones take up approximately 0.057%. The rearrangement uses TRBV5-1 and TRBJ2-5; perhaps TRBD2 as D (5 bases). The source of this sequence is a woman in her twenties or thirties in good health. Sequenced input: naive CD4+ T cells sorted from blood. Subset described: CD45RA+ positively selected. The CDR3 loop reads CASSLGTVETQYF. The CDR3 nucleotides read TGCGCCAGCAGCTTGGGGACTGTAGAGACCCAGTACTTC.